This T cell receptor beta chain was sequenced in a study of OX40 agonist ivuxolimab in advanced cancers. Regarding the study in general: Ivuxolimab was an agonistic, fully human IgG2 monoclonal antibody directed against OX40 (CD134), a costimulatory receptor. Patients were allowed to have had prior anti-PD-1, anti-PD-L1 or anti-CTLA-4 therapy, and approximately 40% of the dose-escalation patients had been treated with checkpoint inhibitors. Intravenous ivuxolimab was administered to patients every 2 weeks at six dose levels: 0.01, 0.1, 0.3, 1.5, 3 and 10 mg/kg. Three dose-escalation patients achieved partial responses, one with hepatocellular carcinoma and two with cutaneous melanoma. A male proportion of about 79% and a mean age of approximately 58 years, ranging from 23 to 79, were recorded for the dose-escalation cohort. The point of sequencing TCRbeta in the periphery was to test whether ivuxolimab changed TCR sequence diversity and drove clonal T-cell expansion. The paper covers the monotherapy dose-escalation part of the phase I ivuxolimab trial, which included N of about 50 patients. Of the 50 or so patients in dose escalation, around 20 had hepatocellular carcinoma, some 15 had melanoma, 9 had renal cell carcinoma and 9 had head and neck cancer.

The trial excluded patients who had a history of autoimmune disease or who were on systemic immunosuppression. Peripheral blood for TCR sequencing was drawn from every dose cohort at baseline, at cycle 4 day 1 and at cycle 7 day 1. The samples were taken from a phase I, first-in-human, multicenter, open-label dose-escalation trial of ivuxolimab. Adults with locally advanced or metastatic head and neck squamous cell, hepatocellular, melanoma or renal cell carcinoma were enrolled in the trial. CD4+ and CD8+ T cells were sorted separately from peripheral blood before TCR sequencing. The CDR3, cysteine through phenylalanine, is 16 amino acids long. Kept here is only the CDR3 DNA, which spans 48 bases and is read in frame from base 1. Overall study outcomes, separate from this receptor: Which antigens the clonally expanded peripheral T cells were specific for was not determined. After ivuxolimab, CD8+ T cells had more expanded clones than CD4+ T cells on average. Low levels of normalized T-cell clonal expansion were also seen in some nonresponding patients. Clonal expansion of both CD4+ and CD8+ blood T cells was observed from baseline to week 6 at doses 0.1 to 3.0 mg/kg. In the 0.1-3.0 mg/kg groups, partial responders were among the patients with the lowest normalized peripheral clonal expansion, particularly in CD8+ T cells.

For sequencing of the TCRbeta CDR3 region, genomic DNA was extracted from the sorted cells. The immunoSEQ Assay was used for sequencing of TCRbeta CDR3 regions. TCRdb retrieved this table from immuneACCESS and kept in-frame rearrangements only. Not all clones are present; in checked studies, unresolved V genes account for under half, and no reason is known for the remainder. Present in this sample are some 73,000 clones, about nine tenths of which were seen just once. The ten top clones hold about 10% of the sample. On this clone itself: Its cognate antigen has yet to be identified. No base-level quality is on record; no much larger clone is a single base apart.

This material consisted of CD4+ or CD8+ T cells sorted from blood, taken in a trial of the OX40 agonist ivuxolimab. This receptor was obtained from an adult with an advanced solid tumor such as melanoma, head and neck, liver or kidney cancer. The sequence joins TRBV21-1 to TRBJ2-1. TRBV21-1 counts as a pseudogene. The DNA sequence reads TGTGCCAGCAGCAAAACCGTTGACCCAATTCAGAATGAGCAGTTCTTC. It encodes CASSKTVDPIQNEQFF.